Below, 22 T cell receptor beta chains from the same sample are listed, as sequenced in a study of shared clonotypes between healthy human individuals. Sequenced by immunoSEQ multiplex PCR; TCRdb stores in-frame clones only, minus some. Counted here are 950,000 to 1,300,000 clones, approximately 76% occurring once; the ten biggest clones make up approximately 1.3%. What was sequenced was memory CD4+ T cells sorted from blood. Subset defined: CD45RA-negative fraction. The receptors stem from a young man in good health.

This rearrangement joins TRBV7-2 to TRBJ2-5; D could derive from TRBD1 or TRBD2 (6 bases each). The V end was cut by 2 bases, the J end by 2 bases, with 18 bases between. From germline, CDR1 is SGHTA and CDR2 FQGNSA. The CDR3 loop spans 17 amino acids. CDR3 region: CASSLLWGAPRQETQYF. In nucleotides, the CDR3 is TGTGCCAGCAGCTTATTGTGGGGGGCCCCACGTCAAGAGACCCAGTACTTC.

The rearrangement joins TRBV7-9 to TRBJ2-3; D is perhaps TRBD2 (5 bases). This CDR3 contains 18 residues. V lost 5 bases and J lost 2, with 23 bases in between. Germline V gene data show CDR1 as SEHNR and CDR2 as FQNEAQ (reference sequence). The CDR3 nucleotides read TGTGCCAGCAGCCGTACCCCGTCGGGGTTCCGATACACAGATACGCAGTATTTT. It specifies CASSRTPSGFRYTDTQYF.

This chain connects TRBV15 to TRBJ2-3; 12 bases are shared with TRBD1. This CDR3 spans 18 amino acids. CDR1 and CDR2 (germline): LNHNV, YYDKDF (reference sequence). V dropped 1 base and J dropped 3; count of bases not matched to a gene: 8. The CDR3 region is CATSRVRDRGRGTDTQYF. The CDR3 coding sequence is TGTGCCACCAGCAGAGTCAGGGACAGGGGGCGCGGGACAGATACGCAGTATTTT.

This clone is a singleton in its sample. The chain is built from TRBV4-3 and TRBJ2-3; D gene unclear. V lost 0 bases and J lost 1, with 14 bases in between. The V gene's germline CDR1 is LGHNA and CDR2 YSLEER. The CDR3 has 17 amino acids. CDR3 in amino acids: CASSQEASGYGTDTQYF. CDR3 sequence (DNA): TGCGCCAGCAGCCAAGAGGCCTCAGGATACGGCACAGATACGCAGTATTTT.

The chain recombines TRBV5-1 with TRBJ2-2; D is unresolved. The CDR3 contains 13 residues. V was trimmed by 5 bases and J by 8 bases, leaving 13 bases between them. In germline, CDR1 is SGHRS, CDR2 YFSETQ. The CDR3 spells CASREQSKGELFF. DNA of the CDR3: TGCGCCAGCAGAGAGCAGAGTAAAGGGGAGCTGTTTTTT.

This chain links TRBV6-5 with TRBJ2-7; TRBD2 agrees at 7 bases. Trimming removed 6 bases from V and 6 bases from J; junction bases left unmatched: 8. Germline loops: CDR1 MNHEY, CDR2 SVGAGI. CDR3 length: 13 residues. The CDR3 loop is CASSLSGKGEQYF. CDR3 nucleotides: TGTGCCAGCAGCCTCAGCGGGAAGGGCGAGCAGTACTTC.

This clone was detected ten times or more. This chain uses TRBV9 with TRBJ1-6; 8 bases agree with TRBD1. Germline V gene data show CDR1 as SGDLS and CDR2 as YYNGEE. Losses at the gene ends were 4 bases for V and 11 bases for J; bases not matched to a gene: 11. The CDR3 is made up of 15 amino acids. The CDR3 DNA sequence: TGTGCCAGCAGCCCAGGGGGCGTATTGCCCCCACCCCTCCACTTT. Encoded protein: CASSPGGVLPPPLHF.

The V and J genes are TRBV6-1 and TRBJ2-5; no clear D gene. Looked up from germline, CDR1 is MNHNS and CDR2 is SASEGT. The germline V and J ends were trimmed by 6 bases and 1 base, with 9 bases remaining between them. The CDR3 covers 13 residues. The CDR3 sequence: CASSRAVQETQYF. In DNA form, the CDR3 reads TGTGCCAGCAGCCGGGCCGTCCAAGAGACCCAGTACTTC.

The rearrangement links TRBV7-2 to TRBJ1-5; D ambiguous. Germline V gene sequence: CDR1 SGHTA, CDR2 FQGNSA. The CDR3 totals 13 residues. Trimming shortened V by 3 bases and J by 3 bases, and 6 bases separated the two germline ends. The CDR3 reads CASSFTVNQPQHF. The CDR3, as DNA: TGTGCCAGCAGCTTTACAGTCAATCAGCCCCAGCATTTT.

The rearrangement links TRBV5-1 to TRBJ2-7; 8 bases align to TRBD1. V trimming: 0 bases; J trimming: 1 base; junction bases outside the gene matches: 3. The CDR3 has 15 residues. CDR1 SGHRS and CDR2 YFSETQ come from the germline V gene. CDR3 sequence reads: CASSLDRDRSYEQYF. The DNA for the CDR3 is TGCGCCAGCAGCTTGGACAGGGACAGGTCCTACGAGCAGTACTTC.

The genes are TRBV5-6 and TRBJ2-1; 8 bases align to TRBD2. Trimming took 4 bases from V and 0 from J; bases not matched to a gene: 9. In germline, CDR1 is SGHDT, CDR2 YYEEEE. This CDR3 has 17 amino acids. CDR3 sequence (DNA): TGTGCCAGCAGCCTCGCGACGGGAGGGGGCTCCTACAATGAGCAGTTCTTC. Its translation: CASSLATGGGSYNEQFF.

The genes are TRBV25-1 and TRBJ2-7; 10 nucleotides match TRBD2. J lost 4 bases, V lost 6 bases, and 15 bases had no gene match. CDR3 length: 17 residues. The V gene's germline CDR1 is MGHDK and CDR2 SYGVNS. CDR3 bases: TGTGCCAGCAGGAGTGGAGCGGGAGGGAACCGGGGGTACGAGCAGTACTTC. Translating it yields CASRSGAGGNRGYEQYF.

The chain couples TRBV6-1 to TRBJ2-3; TRBD1 aligns across 7 bases. The CDR3 has 17 amino acids. The germline V gene encodes CDR1 MNHNS and CDR2 SASEGT. Trimming took 2 bases from V and 2 from J; bases not matched to a gene: 10. CDR3 region: CASSERAAGGLTDTQYF. DNA of the CDR3: TGTGCCAGCAGTGAAAGGGCGGCAGGGGGTCTCACAGATACGCAGTATTTT.

This clone was recorded at least ten times. Compared with germline, one end of the junction differs, possibly owing to a read error. CDR3 DNA sequence: TGTGCCAGCGGCTTCGGGGGGCCGGCCACTGAAGCTTTCTTT. As protein: CASGFGGPATEAFF. V gene TRBV5-6 combines with J gene TRBJ1-1; D is possibly TRBD1 (6 bases). Germline loops: CDR1 SGHDT, CDR2 YYEEEE. The CDR3 sequence is 14 residues long.

The chain uses TRBV19 and TRBJ1-1; unclear D gene. Trimming pared 7 bases from V and 4 bases from J, leaving 13 bases between. This CDR3 spans 13 amino acids. CDR1 is LNHDA, CDR2 SQIVND, per germline (reference sequence). The DNA for the CDR3 is TGTGCCAGTATCCTAAGCCCAGGCACTGAAGCTTTCTTT. This gives the protein CASILSPGTEAFF.

Regarding this clone: The sample holds other DNA sequences that translate to the same CDR3. The V and J genes are TRBV18 and TRBJ2-7, with TRBD2 identical over 14 bases. The CDR3 has 16 amino acids. CDR1 is KGHSH, CDR2 LQKENI, per germline. The V and J ends lost 0 bases and 2 bases, in that order; junction bases with no gene match: 0. The CDR3 coding sequence is TGTGCCAGCTCACCACCGGGACTAGCGGGGGCCTACGAGCAGTACTTC. It translates to CASSPPGLAGAYEQYF.

This clone was seen a few times. This chain links TRBV12-5 with TRBJ1-4, with TRBD1 matching over 7 bases. V gave up 2 bases and J gave up 6 bases; unmatched junction bases: 9. Germline lookup yields CDR1 LGHNT and CDR2 FRNRAP. The CDR3 is 16 amino acids. The chain's CDR3 is CASGLSTGADHEKLFF. CDR3 DNA: TGTGCTAGTGGTTTGTCAACAGGGGCAGACCATGAAAAACTGTTTTTT.

This clone was seen once. CDR3 amino acids: CSVRGQTSGANVLTF. The CDR3 nucleotides read TGCAGCGTCCGAGGACAGACCTCTGGGGCCAACGTCCTGACTTTC. The gene calls are TRBV29-1 and TRBJ2-6, with a weak D call TRBD1 (6 bases). Trimming took off 6 bases at V and 0 bases at J, with 12 bases between the two ends. Germline-derived CDR1 and CDR2 are SQVTM and ANQGSEA. The CDR3 extends over 15 amino acids.

This clone has a handful of counts. The CDR3 loop is CASSLRPSQPQHF. In DNA form, the CDR3 reads TGTGCCAGCAGCTTGAGGCCGAGCCAGCCCCAGCATTTT. The genes are TRBV5-8 and TRBJ1-5; D is uncertain. Germline values: CDR1 SGHTS, CDR2 YDEGEE. The V end was cut by 1 base, the J end by 7 bases, with 9 bases between. CDR3 length: 13 residues.

V and J are TRBV18 and TRBJ1-5, with a possible D match to TRBD1 (5 bases). Germline V CDR1 and CDR2: KGHSH, LQKENI. Trimming removed 6 bases from V and 3 bases from J, with 12 bases in between. This CDR3 has 14 residues. CDR3 DNA: TGTGCCAGCTCCGCGGGACGGGCCAATCAGCCCCAGCATTTT. It is translated as CASSAGRANQPQHF.

The J gene is TRBJ2-1, the V gene TRBV5-4; 12 positions agree with TRBD2. Germline loops: CDR1 SGHNT, CDR2 YYREEE (reference sequence). The CDR3 spans 16 residues. V trimming: 6 bases; J trimming: 8 bases; junction bases outside the gene matches: 12. DNA for the CDR3: TGTGCCAGCAACCAAAGGACTAGCGGGGCCGGGGATGAGCAGTTCTTC. Translated: CASNQRTSGAGDEQFF.

V usage is TRBV5-1 and J usage is TRBJ2-7, with 8 bases aligning to TRBD1. Trimming removed 2 bases from V and 6 bases from J; junction bases left unmatched: 10. In germline, CDR1 is SGHRS, CDR2 YFSETQ. The CDR3 is made up of 15 amino acids. This CDR3 reads CASSLGWTGTSEQYF. CDR3 nucleotides: TGCGCCAGCAGCTTAGGATGGACAGGGACATCCGAGCAGTACTTC. Based on the CDR3 plus reference TRBV5-1 and TRBJ2-7, the full variable domain is KAGVTQTPRYLIKTRGQQVTLSCSPISGHRSVSWYQQTPGQGLQFLFEYFSETQRNKGNFPGRFSGRQFSNSRSEMNVSTLELGDSALYLCASSLGWTGTSEQYFGPGTRLTVT.